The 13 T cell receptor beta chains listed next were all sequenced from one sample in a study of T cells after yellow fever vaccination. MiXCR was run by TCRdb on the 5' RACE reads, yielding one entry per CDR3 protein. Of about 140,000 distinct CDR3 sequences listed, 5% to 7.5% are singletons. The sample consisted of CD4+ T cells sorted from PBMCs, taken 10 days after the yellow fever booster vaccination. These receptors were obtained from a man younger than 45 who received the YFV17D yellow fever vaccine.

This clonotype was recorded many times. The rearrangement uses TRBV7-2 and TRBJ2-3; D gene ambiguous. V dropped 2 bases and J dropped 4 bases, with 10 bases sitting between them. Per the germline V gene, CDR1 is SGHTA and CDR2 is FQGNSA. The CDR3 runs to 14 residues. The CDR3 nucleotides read TGTGCCAGCAGCTTATCGGGTGGACCAGATACGCAGTATTTT. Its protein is CASSLSGGPDTQYF. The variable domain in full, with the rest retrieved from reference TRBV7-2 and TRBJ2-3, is GAGVSQSPSNKVTEKGKDVELRCDPISGHTALYWYRQSLGQGLEFLIYFQGNSAPDKSGLPSDRFSAERTGGSVSTLTIQRTQQEDSAVYLCASSLSGGPDTQYFGPGTRLTVL.

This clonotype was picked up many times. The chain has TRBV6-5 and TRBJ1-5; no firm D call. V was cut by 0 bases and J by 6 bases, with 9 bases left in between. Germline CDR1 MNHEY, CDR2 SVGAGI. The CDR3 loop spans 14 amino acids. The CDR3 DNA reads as TGTGCCAGCAGTTACTCAAGTGTAGCTCAGCCCCAGCATTTT. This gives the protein CASSYSSVAQPQHF.

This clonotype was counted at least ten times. The DNA of the CDR3 is TGTGCCAGCAGCTCCGAGACTAGTAGGGAGTTCTTC. Translated: CASSSETSREFF. The chain couples TRBV3-1 to TRBJ2-1; perhaps TRBD2 as D (6 bases). The germline V and J ends were trimmed by 5 bases and 14 bases, with 16 bases remaining between them. The germline V gene encodes CDR1 LGHDT and CDR2 YNNKEL (reference sequence). The CDR3 is made up of 12 amino acids.

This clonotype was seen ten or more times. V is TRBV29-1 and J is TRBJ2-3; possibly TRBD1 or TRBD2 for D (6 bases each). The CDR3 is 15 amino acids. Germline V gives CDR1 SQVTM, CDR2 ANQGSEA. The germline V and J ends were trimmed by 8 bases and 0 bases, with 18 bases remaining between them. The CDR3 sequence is CSFTGGGSSTDTQYF. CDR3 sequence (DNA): TGCAGCTTCACCGGGGGCGGGTCTAGCACAGATACGCAGTATTTT.

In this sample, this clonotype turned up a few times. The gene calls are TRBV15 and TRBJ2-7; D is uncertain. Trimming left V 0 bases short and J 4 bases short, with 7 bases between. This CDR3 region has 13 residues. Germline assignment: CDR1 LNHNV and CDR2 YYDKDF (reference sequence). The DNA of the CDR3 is TGTGCCACCAGCAGAGAGATTCCTTACGAGCAGTACTTC. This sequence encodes CATSREIPYEQYF.

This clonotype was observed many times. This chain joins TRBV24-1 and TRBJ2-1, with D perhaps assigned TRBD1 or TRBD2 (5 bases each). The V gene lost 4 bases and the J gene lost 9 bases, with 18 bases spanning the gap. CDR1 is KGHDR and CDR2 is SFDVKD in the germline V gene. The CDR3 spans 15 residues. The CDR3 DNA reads TGTGCCACCAGTGACCCACTAAATTGGGGGAGTGAGCAGTTCTTC. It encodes CATSDPLNWGSEQFF.

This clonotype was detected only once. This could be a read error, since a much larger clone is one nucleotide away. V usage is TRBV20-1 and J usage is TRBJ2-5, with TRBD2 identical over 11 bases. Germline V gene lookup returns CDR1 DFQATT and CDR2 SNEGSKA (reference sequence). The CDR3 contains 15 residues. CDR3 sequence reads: CSATGTSGFQENQYF. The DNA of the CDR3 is TGCAGTGCTACGGGGACTAGCGGATTCCAAGAGAACCAGTACTTC.

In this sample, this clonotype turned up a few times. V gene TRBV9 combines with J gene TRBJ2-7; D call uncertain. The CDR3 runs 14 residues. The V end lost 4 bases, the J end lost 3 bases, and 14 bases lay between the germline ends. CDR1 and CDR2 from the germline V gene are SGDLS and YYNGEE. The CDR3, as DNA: TGTGCCAGCAGCCCCCGGACCTGGGACTACGAGCAGTACTTC. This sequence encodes CASSPRTWDYEQYF. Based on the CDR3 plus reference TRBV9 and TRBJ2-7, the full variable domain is DSGVTQTPKHLITATGQRVTLRCSPRSGDLSVYWYQQSLDQGLQFLIQYYNGEERAKGNILERFSAQQFPDLHSELNLSSLELGDSALYFCASSPRTWDYEQYFGPGTRLTVT.

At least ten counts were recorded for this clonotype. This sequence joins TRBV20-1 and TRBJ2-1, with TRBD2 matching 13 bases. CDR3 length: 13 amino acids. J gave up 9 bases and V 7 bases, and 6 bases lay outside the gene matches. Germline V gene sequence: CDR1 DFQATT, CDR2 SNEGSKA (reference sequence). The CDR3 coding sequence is TGCAGTGTAGGGACTAGCGGGAACGTTGAGCAGTTCTTC. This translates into CSVGTSGNVEQFF.

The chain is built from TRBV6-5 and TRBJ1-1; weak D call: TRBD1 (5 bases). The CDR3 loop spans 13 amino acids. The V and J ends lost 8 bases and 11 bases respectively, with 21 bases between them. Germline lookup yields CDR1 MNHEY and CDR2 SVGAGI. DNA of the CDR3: TGTGCCAGCTGGATTCGAAGGGACGGATCGGCTTTCTTT. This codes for CASWIRRDGSAFF.

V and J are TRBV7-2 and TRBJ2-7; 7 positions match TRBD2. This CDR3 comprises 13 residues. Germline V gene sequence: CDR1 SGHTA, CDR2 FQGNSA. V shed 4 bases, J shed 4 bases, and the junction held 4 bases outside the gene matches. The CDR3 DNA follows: TGTGCCAGCAGCTGGGGACTACAATACGAGCAGTACTTC. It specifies CASSWGLQYEQYF. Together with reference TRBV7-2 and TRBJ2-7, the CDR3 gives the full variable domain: GAGVSQSPSNKVTEKGKDVELRCDPISGHTALYWYRQSLGQGLEFLIYFQGNSAPDKSGLPSDRFSAERTGGSVSTLTIQRTQQEDSAVYLCASSWGLQYEQYFGPGTRLTVT.

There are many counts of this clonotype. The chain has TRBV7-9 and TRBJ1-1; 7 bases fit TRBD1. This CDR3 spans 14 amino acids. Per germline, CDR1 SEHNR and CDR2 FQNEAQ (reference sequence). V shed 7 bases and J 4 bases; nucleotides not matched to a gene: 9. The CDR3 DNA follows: TGTGCCAGCACCCAGACAGGGTCGGCCACTGAAGCTTTCTTT. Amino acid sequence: CASTQTGSATEAFF. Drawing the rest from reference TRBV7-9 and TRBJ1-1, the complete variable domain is DTGVSQNPRHKITKRGQNVTFRCDPISEHNRLYWYRQTLGQGPEFLTYFQNEAQLEKSRLLSDRFSAERPKGSFSTLEIQRTEQGDSAMYLCASTQTGSATEAFFGQGTRLTVV.

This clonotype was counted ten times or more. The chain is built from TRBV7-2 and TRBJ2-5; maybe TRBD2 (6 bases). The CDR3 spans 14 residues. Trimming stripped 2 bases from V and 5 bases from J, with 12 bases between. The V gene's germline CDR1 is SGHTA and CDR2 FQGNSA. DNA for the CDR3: TGTGCCAGCAGCTTAAGGAGGGCCTACGAGACCCAGTACTTC. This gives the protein CASSLRRAYETQYF.